This T cell receptor beta chain was retrieved from a study of post-analysis software for immune sequencing data. Study-level findings and limits: Strong co-clustering by F measure was evident for samples that had been prepared in the same batch. About five TRBV segments were more frequent in patients than controls; TRBV5-6, TRBV5-1 and TRBV20-1 belonged to this group.

Germline CDR1 MNHEY, CDR2 SMNVEV (reference sequence). The CDR3 length is 14 residues. Trimming pared 9 bases from V and 6 bases from J, leaving 17 bases between. Unique molecular identifiers were built into the TCR beta cDNA libraries. Between roughly 0.9 and 11 million T cells gave rise to approximately 520,000 cDNA molecules. Each CDR3 protein gets one entry after TCRdb re-called the PCR reads with MiXCR. The sample has roughly 870,000 distinct CDR3 sequences; about 53% are singletons. In regard to this clonotype: No antigen is known for it.

This TCR was recovered from a girl between 5 and 17 years old with multiple sclerosis. The sample consisted of blood. The chain recombines TRBV27 with TRBJ1-4; D gene ambiguous. The CDR3 DNA reads as TGTGCCAGTTCTAAGTTAGGGTTGGATGAAAAACTGTTTTTT. Encoded protein: CASSKLGLDEKLFF.